A selection of T cell receptor beta chains follows, all from one sample in a study of cytomegalovirus exposure and HLA in healthy donors. Sequencing used immunoSEQ multiplex PCR; TCRdb keeps in-frame clones, though not all of them. In the table there are approximately 150,000 clones, around 68% of which are singletons. Sequencing was carried out using PBMCs. These receptors all stem from a man aged 50 to 59 in good health and CMV-seronegative. The CDR3 runs from the conserved cysteine through the conserved F or W. The order of the fields is V gene, J gene, clone size, D gene, CDR3 protein, CDR3 DNA. The D gene is left open where the match is weak. Size is stated for part of the rows, as once, few or many counts, or as a class when the clone is expanded.

V gene: TRBV19; J gene: TRBJ1-1; clone size: -; D gene: -; CDR3 protein: CASSRGAGDLEAFF; CDR3 DNA: TGTGCCAGTAGTCGGGGGGCCGGAGACCTTGAAGCTTTCTTT
V gene: TRBV7-9; J gene: TRBJ1-5; clone size: -; D gene: -; CDR3 protein: CASSLVSVNQPQHF; CDR3 DNA: TGTGCCAGCAGCTTAGTTTCGGTTAATCAGCCCCAGCATTTT
V gene: TRBV2; J gene: TRBJ2-4; clone size: -; D gene: -; CDR3 protein: CASILGQLAKNIQYF; CDR3 DNA: -
V gene: TRBV27; J gene: TRBJ2-2; clone size: -; D gene: TRBD2; CDR3 protein: CASSLAGGLTGELFF; CDR3 DNA: TGTGCCAGCAGCCTAGCGGGGGGGCTTACCGGGGAGCTGTTTTTT
V gene: TRBV9; J gene: TRBJ2-3; clone size: -; D gene: -; CDR3 protein: CASSAPSFSAGGIGHRTDTQYF; CDR3 DNA: TGTGCCAGCAGCGCCCCGTCGTTTAGCGCAGGGGGGATAGGTCACCGCACAGATACGCAGTATTTT
V gene: TRBV5-1; J gene: TRBJ2-1; clone size: few; D gene: -; CDR3 protein: CASSLGDSSYNEQFF; CDR3 DNA: TGCGCCAGCAGCTTGGGAGACAGCTCCTACAATGAGCAGTTCTTC
V gene: TRBV28; J gene: TRBJ1-1; clone size: -; D gene: -; CDR3 protein: CASSPQGRNTEDFF; CDR3 DNA: TGTGCCAGCAGTCCCCAGGGTAGGAACACTGAAGATTTCTTT
V gene: TRBV27; J gene: TRBJ1-6; clone size: -; D gene: TRBD1; CDR3 protein: CASSLYRGRDSPLHF; CDR3 DNA: TGTGCCAGCAGTCTATACAGGGGAAGGGATTCACCCCTCCACTTT
V gene: TRBV4-1; J gene: TRBJ2-7; clone size: -; D gene: TRBD2; CDR3 protein: CASSQASTSGGRPSSYEQYF; CDR3 DNA: TGCGCCAGCAGCCAAGCTTCGACTAGCGGGGGACGCCCGAGCTCCTACGAGCAGTACTTC
V gene: TRBV29-1; J gene: TRBJ1-2; clone size: -; D gene: -; CDR3 protein: CSAMERGYDYTF; CDR3 DNA: TGCAGCGCAATGGAACGAGGCTATGACTACACCTTC
V gene: TRBV7-9; J gene: TRBJ1-6; clone size: few; D gene: TRBD1; CDR3 protein: CASREDRVYSPLHF; CDR3 DNA: TGTGCCAGCAGGGAAGACAGGGTATATTCACCCCTCCACTTT
V gene: TRBV4-1; J gene: TRBJ2-2; clone size: -; D gene: -; CDR3 protein: CASSQAPDTRNTGELFF; CDR3 DNA: TGCGCCAGCAGCCAAGCACCCGACACCCGGAACACCGGGGAGCTGTTTTTT
V gene: TRBV6-5; J gene: TRBJ1-1; clone size: -; D gene: TRBD1; CDR3 protein: CASSYSWTGISEAFF; CDR3 DNA: TGTGCCAGCAGTTACTCGTGGACAGGGATATCTGAAGCTTTCTTT
V gene: TRBV7-9; J gene: TRBJ1-1; clone size: -; D gene: TRBD1; CDR3 protein: CASSLRQGATEAFF; CDR3 DNA: TGTGCCAGCAGCTTAAGACAGGGGGCCACTGAAGCTTTCTTT
V gene: TRBV18; J gene: TRBJ1-5; clone size: -; D gene: -; CDR3 protein: CASSPSGSNQPQHF; CDR3 DNA: TGTGCCAGCTCACCATCAGGGAGCAATCAGCCCCAGCATTTT
V gene: TRBV5-1; J gene: TRBJ2-5; clone size: few; D gene: TRBD1; CDR3 protein: CASNLEGAETQYF; CDR3 DNA: TGCGCCAGCAACCTAGAGGGGGCCGAGACCCAGTACTTC